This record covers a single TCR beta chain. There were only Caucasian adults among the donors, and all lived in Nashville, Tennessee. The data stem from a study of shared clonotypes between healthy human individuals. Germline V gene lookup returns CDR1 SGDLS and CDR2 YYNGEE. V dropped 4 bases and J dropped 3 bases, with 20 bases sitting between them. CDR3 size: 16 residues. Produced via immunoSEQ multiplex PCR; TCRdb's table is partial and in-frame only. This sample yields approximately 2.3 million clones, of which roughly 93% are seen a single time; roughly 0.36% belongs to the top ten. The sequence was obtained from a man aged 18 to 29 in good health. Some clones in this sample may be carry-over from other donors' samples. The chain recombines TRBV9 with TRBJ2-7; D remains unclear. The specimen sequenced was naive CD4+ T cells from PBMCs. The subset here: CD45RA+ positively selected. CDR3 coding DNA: TGTGCCAGCAGCCAAGGTCACCACCCCAACTACTACGAGCAGTACTTC. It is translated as CASSQGHHPNYYEQYF.